The sequence of this T cell receptor (beta chain) was determined in a study of cytomegalovirus exposure and HLA in healthy donors. Looking at the study overall: Of all 360 or so donors who were genotyped, roughly 81% belonged to the Caucasian-associated ancestry cluster.

The CDR3 runs 11 residues. CDR1 and CDR2 from the germline V gene are DFQATT and SNEGSKA (reference sequence). Trimming removed 3 bases from V and 7 bases from J, with 9 bases in between. Amplification used 60 Vbeta primers and 13 Jbeta primers. Clones were read by immunoSEQ multiplex PCR, and TCRdb kept only the in-frame ones, dropping some. The table records some 150,000 clones, around four fifths of them present only once. The sequence derives from a male donor in good health and CMV-seronegative. The sample consisted of PBMCs. The chain joins TRBV20-1 to TRBJ1-1; TRBD1 might be the D (5 bases). For the CDR3, the DNA is TGCAGTGCTAGTACGGGGGATGAAGCTTTCTTT. Its translation is CSASTGDEAFF.